The T cell receptor (beta chain) described here comes from a study of T cell repertoires in cytomegalovirus infection. Study as a whole: It was recently identified HLA-C-restricted and well-studied HLA-B-restricted CMV epitopes that the study used.

Germline loops: CDR1 SGHVS, CDR2 FNYEAQ. Trimming removed 0 bases at V and 3 bases at J, with 11 bases between. There are 15 residues in the CDR3. The study, taken as a whole, reports: Accumulated public TCR beta family frequency recognized individuals carrying CMV together with the relevant HLA. What dominated the ex vivo response were HLA-C-restricted CMV-specific TCR beta clonotypes.

This clonotype was counted between two and nine times. Its antigen is currently unknown. TCRdb independently ran MiXCR on the reads; one entry per CDR3 protein. The repertoire has nearly 700,000 distinct CDR3 sequences, about 33% of them found once; the top ten carry 15% to 20%. The sequencing here drew on cultured PBMCs, taken from culture after CMV antigen stimulation. The source is a human donor in good health (CMV status not recorded). Some clones in this sample may be carry-over from other donors' samples. The chain has TRBV7-6 and TRBJ2-5, with D unclear. The CDR3 reads CASSLAYYKEETQYF. CDR3 in DNA: TGTGCCAGCAGCTTAGCGTATTACAAGGAAGAGACCCAGTACTTC.